The sequence of this T cell receptor (beta chain) was determined in a study of T cells in localized non-small cell lung cancer. Study-wide results and caveats: Prolonged overall survival went with higher T cell density in the blood. Among the top 100 tumor clones, a median approximately 62 appeared in adjacent lung. One tumor region alone was sequenced, and heterogeneity therefore remains possible. Uninvolved adjacent lung showed the highest T cell clonality, exceeding tumor.

CDR1 and CDR2 (germline): MDHEN, SYDVKM. This CDR3 spans 15 amino acids. The trim removed 6 bases at V and 1 base at J, leaving 7 bases unmatched. For this clone: What it binds is unknown.

TCRdb's copy holds only in-frame clones and misses some; the assay was immunoSEQ multiplex PCR. This table has tens of thousands of clones, 80% to 95% appearing once. Sample: peripheral blood mononuclear cells, taken before any cancer treatment. The TCR was taken from a woman aged 40-69 years with stage III lung adenocarcinoma. This rearrangement joins TRBV28 to TRBJ2-7; 9 bases fit TRBD1. The chain's CDR3 is CASSPLDRGSYEQYF. CDR3 in DNA: TGTGCCAGCAGCCCCCTGGACAGGGGTTCCTACGAGCAGTACTTC.